This T cell receptor beta chain is drawn from a study of CD8 T cells in Susac syndrome. TCR beta sequences were obtained from blood CD8+ and CD4+ T cells. Random-hexamer reverse transcription was applied to roughly 0.5 to 1 ug RNA. Amplification of TCR beta CDR3 across 54 Vbeta and 13 Jbeta was performed with immunoSEQ multiplex PCR. Via MiXCR, TCRdb re-called the immunoSEQ multiplex PCR reads, giving one row per CDR3 protein. This table holds 100,000 to 150,000 distinct CDR3 sequences, around 96% found once. V shed 0 bases, J shed 9 bases, and the junction held 8 bases outside the gene matches. This CDR3 comprises 14 residues. Germline lookup yields CDR1 DFQATT and CDR2 SNEGSKA (reference sequence).

The sample consisted of CD4+ T cells from PBMCs. This receptor was taken from a human donor in good health. The rearrangement joins TRBV20-1 to TRBJ2-1; 7 nucleotides align to TRBD2. DNA for the CDR3: TGCAGTGCTAGAGATCCCACGCGGGAGAGTGAGCAGTTCTTC. Its translation is CSARDPTRESEQFF.